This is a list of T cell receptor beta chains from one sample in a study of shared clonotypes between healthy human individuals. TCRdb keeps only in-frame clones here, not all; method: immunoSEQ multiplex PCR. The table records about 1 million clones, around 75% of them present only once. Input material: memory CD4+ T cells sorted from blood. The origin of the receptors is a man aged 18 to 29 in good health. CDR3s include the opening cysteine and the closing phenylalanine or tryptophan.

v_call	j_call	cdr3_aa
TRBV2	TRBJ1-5	CASSVGQGYQPQHF
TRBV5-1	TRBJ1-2	CASSFSGQTNYGYTF
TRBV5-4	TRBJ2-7	CASSLDRGTPYEQYF
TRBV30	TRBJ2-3	CAWSVGTSTDTQYF
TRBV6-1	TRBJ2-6	CASSEGVGGAGANVLTF
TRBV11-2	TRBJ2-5	CASSLSSETQYF
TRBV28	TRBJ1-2	CASSTGQKGYGYTF
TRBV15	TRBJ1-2	CATSSNLGGYTF
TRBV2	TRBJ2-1	CASSRGRHNNEQFF
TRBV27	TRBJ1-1	CASSLSWGMNTEAFF
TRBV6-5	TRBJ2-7	CASRRNYEQYF
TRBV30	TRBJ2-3	CAWSPGQFVTDTQYF
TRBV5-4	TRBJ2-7	CASSLGVGAGDEQYF
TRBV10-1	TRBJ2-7	CASRRNSSYEQYF
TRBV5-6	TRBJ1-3	CASSSDGGNTIYF
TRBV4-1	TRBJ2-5	CASSRGLEETQYF
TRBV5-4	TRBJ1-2	CASSSDREGVYGYTF
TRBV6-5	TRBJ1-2	CASLGGQYNYGYTF
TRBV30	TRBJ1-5	CAWSVAINQPQHF
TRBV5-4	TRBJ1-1	CASSLDLPRENTEAFF
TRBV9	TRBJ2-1	CASSVGPAGTANEQFF
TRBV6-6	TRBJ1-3	CASSSIKGGKGNTIYF
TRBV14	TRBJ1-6	CASSQIANSPLHF
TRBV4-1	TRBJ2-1	CASSQALAGQYNEQFF
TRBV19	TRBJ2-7	CASSRDRGYEQYF
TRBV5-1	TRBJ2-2	CATTDSDTGELFF
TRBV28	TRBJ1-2	CASSTGGAVNYGYTF
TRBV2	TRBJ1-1	CASSGGQGPNTEAFF